The clone carrying this TCR beta chain was counted a few times. The antigen is undetermined. Germline V lookup: CDR1 DFQATT, CDR2 SNEGSKA (reference sequence). V shed 3 bases and J shed 3 bases, with 9 bases lying between them. The CDR3 is 12 residues long. The record originates from a study of blood T cells in healthy people across ages. Study-wide results and limits: Unsorted PBMC input precluded a conclusive naive versus antigen-experienced comparison.

Primers used in a second PCR of roughly 6 to 11 cycles were a sample-barcoded 5' primer and a J-beta primer mix. Each CDR3 protein is one row after TCRdb ran MiXCR on the 5' RACE reads. The data show hundreds of thousands of distinct CDR3 sequences, less than 25% seen once. These data were likewise used in another study, on T cells of mothers and their children. That source reports: cDNA was made from all extracted RNA, approximately 1.5 ug per 15 ul.

This chain links TRBV20-1 with TRBJ2-7, with D perhaps assigned TRBD1 or TRBD2 (5 bases each). Input material: blood. The receptor was isolated from a boy aged 5-17 years in good health. As DNA, the CDR3 is TGCAGTGCTAGCGGGACGTACTACGAGCAGTACTTC. Protein sequence: CSASGTYYEQYF.